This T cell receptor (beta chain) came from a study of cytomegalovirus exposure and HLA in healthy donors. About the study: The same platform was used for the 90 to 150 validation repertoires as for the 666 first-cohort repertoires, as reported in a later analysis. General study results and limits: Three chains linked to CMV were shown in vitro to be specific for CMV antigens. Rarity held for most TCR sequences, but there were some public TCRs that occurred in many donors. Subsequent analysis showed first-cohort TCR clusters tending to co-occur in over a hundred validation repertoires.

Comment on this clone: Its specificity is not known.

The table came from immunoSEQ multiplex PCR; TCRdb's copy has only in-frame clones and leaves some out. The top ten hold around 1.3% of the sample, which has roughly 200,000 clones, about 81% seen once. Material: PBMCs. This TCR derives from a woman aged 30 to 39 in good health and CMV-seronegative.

The CDR3 coding sequence is TGCGCCAGCAGCTTGGCCTGGGGAGCCGCCTACGAGCAGTACTTC. Its protein is CASSLAWGAAYEQYF. The chain combines TRBV5-1 with TRBJ2-7, with D possibly TRBD2 on 5 matching bases. V was shortened by 0 bases and J by 2 bases, with 12 bases between the two germline ends. This CDR3 spans 15 amino acids. Germline CDR1 is SGHRS and CDR2 is YFSETQ.